Only a few counts were recorded for the clone carrying this T cell receptor beta chain. Its antigen remains unidentified. The data stem from a study of fetal regulatory T cell absence and autoimmunity. Across the study: Without clinical diabetes, IPEX patients showed exocrine pancreas autoimmunity.

Study-level findings and limits: Compared with cord blood, pancreas showed oligoclonal TCR enrichment, some clones over 95-fold. The oligoclonal enrichment was interpreted as supporting antigen-driven pancreatic autoimmunity before birth in IPEX syndrome.

The assay was run at survey level. TCRdb's copy holds only in-frame clones and misses some; the assay was immunoSEQ multiplex PCR. This table holds some 44,000 clones, about 80% found once. This CDR3 is built from 14 residues. Germline loops: CDR1 LGHNA, CDR2 YNFKEQ. The germline V and J ends were trimmed by 0 bases and 2 bases, with 8 bases remaining between them. The sample taken for sequencing was cord blood. The source of this sequence is a newborn boy with IPEX syndrome. The chain links TRBV4-2 to TRBJ2-7; no clear D gene. The CDR3 nucleotides are TGTGCCAGCAGCCAAGATACCCCAACCTACGAGCAGTACTTC. It specifies CASSQDTPTYEQYF.